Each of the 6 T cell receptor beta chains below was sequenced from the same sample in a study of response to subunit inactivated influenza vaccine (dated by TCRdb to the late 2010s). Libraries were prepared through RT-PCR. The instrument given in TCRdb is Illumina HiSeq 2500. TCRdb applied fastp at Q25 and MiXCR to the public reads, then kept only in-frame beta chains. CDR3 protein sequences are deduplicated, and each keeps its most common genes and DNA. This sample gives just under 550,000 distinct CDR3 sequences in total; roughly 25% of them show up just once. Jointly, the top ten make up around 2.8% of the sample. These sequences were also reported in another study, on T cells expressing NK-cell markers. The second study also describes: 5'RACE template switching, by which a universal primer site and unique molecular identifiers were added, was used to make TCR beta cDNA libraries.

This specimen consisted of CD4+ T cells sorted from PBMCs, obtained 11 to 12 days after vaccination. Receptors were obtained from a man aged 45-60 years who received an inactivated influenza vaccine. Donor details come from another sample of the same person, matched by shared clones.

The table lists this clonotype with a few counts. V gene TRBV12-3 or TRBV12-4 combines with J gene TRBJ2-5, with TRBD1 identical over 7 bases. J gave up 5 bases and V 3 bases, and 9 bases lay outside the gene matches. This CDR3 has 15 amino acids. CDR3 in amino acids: CASSLRAGGWETQYF. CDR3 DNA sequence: TGTGCCAGCAGTTTGAGGGCAGGGGGTTGGGAGACCCAGTACTTC.

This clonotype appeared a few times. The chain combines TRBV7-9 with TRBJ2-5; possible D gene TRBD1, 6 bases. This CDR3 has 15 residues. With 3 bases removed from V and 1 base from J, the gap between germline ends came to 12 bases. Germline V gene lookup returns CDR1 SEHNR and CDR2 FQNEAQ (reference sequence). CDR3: CASSLATGRQETQYF. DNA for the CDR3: TGTGCCAGCAGCTTGGCGACAGGACGCCAAGAGACCCAGTACTTC.

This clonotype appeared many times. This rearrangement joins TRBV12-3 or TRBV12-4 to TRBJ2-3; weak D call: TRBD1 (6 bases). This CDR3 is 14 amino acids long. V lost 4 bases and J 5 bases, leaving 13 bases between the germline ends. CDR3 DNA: TGTGCCAGCAGTTCAACAGGGATCGGAGATACGCAGTATTTT. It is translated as CASSSTGIGDTQYF.

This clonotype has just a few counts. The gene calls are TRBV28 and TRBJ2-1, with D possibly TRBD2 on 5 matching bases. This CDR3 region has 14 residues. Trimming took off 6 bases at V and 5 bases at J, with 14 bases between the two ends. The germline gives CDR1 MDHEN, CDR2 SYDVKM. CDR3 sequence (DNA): TGTGCCAGCAGGTCTCCGGGAATCAACAATGAGCAGTTCTTC. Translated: CASRSPGINNEQFF.

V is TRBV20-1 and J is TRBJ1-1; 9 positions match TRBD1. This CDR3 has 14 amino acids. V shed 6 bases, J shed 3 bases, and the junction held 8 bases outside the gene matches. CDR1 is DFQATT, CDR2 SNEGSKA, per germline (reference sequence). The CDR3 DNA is TGCAGTGCAGCGGACTACAGGGGGCACACTGAAGCTTTCTTT. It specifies CSAADYRGHTEAFF.

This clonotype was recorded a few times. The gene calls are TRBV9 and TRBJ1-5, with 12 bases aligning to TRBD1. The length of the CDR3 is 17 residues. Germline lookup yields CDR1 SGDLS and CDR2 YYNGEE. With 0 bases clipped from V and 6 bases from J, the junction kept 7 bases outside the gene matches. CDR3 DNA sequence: TGTGCCAGCAGCGTAGACTCCGGGACAGGGGGCACTCAGCCCCAGCATTTT. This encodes CASSVDSGTGGTQPQHF.